A selection of T cell receptor beta chains follows, all from one sample in a study of blood T cells in healthy people across ages. MiXCR, applied by TCRdb to the 5' RACE reads, yields one record per CDR3 protein. Of some 1.4 million distinct CDR3 sequences in the sample, around 42% were seen once. Sample: blood. The receptors were sampled from a woman between 18 and 30 years old in good health. Each CDR3 is given with its conserved first and last residue. Fields, in order: V gene, J gene, clone size, D gene, CDR3 length, CDR3 DNA, CDR3 protein. The D gene is left open where the match is weak. Only some rows state a clone size, as once, few, many or a class for expanded clones.

>TRBV18|TRBJ1-5|NA|NA|16
TGTGCCAGCTCACTCCCTGGGCGGGAGGGCAATCAGCCCCAGCATTTT
CASSLPGREGNQPQHF
>TRBV12-3/TRBV12-4|TRBJ2-7|many|TRBD2|15
TGTGCCAGCAGCTTTAGCGGGAGCTCCTACAATGAGCAGTACTTC
CASSFSGSSYNEQYF
>TRBV20-1|TRBJ1-1|NA|NA|13
TGCAGTGCTAGTGGCCAGGGGAACACTGAAGCTTTCTTT
CSASGQGNTEAFF
>TRBV7-2|TRBJ2-3|many|NA|15
TGTGCCAGCCAGGTCGCCGCGTCGAGCACAGATACGCAGTATTTT
CASQVAASSTDTQYF
>TRBV18|TRBJ2-5|NA|TRBD1|14
TGTGCCAGCTCACCAACAGGGGATCAACAAACGGAGTACTTC
CASSPTGDQQTEYF
>TRBV29-1|TRBJ1-4|few|NA|11
TGCAGCGTTGGGAGTAATGAAAAACTGTTTTTT
CSVGSNEKLFF
>TRBV6-5|TRBJ1-2|many|TRBD1|15
TGTGCCAGCAGTTACCAGGACAGGGGAGACTATGGCTACACCTTC
CASSYQDRGDYGYTF
>TRBV12-3/TRBV12-4|TRBJ2-7|NA|NA|17
TGTGCCAGCAGTTTCGTCAAGTCGGCAGGGGGGTTGTACGAGCAGTACTTC
CASSFVKSAGGLYEQYF
>TRBV27|TRBJ2-1|NA|TRBD2|15
TGTGCCAGCAGTCTCCCGGGACTAGCGACCAATGAGCAGTTCTTC
CASSLPGLATNEQFF
>TRBV4-1|TRBJ2-1|many|NA|15
TGCGCCAGCAGCCAAGGCCTAGCAGACGACAATGAGCAGTTCTTC
CASSQGLADDNEQFF
>TRBV12-3/TRBV12-4|TRBJ1-1|NA|NA|14
TGTGCCAGCAGGGACCACTCGGGGAACACTGAAGCTTTCTTT
CASRDHSGNTEAFF
>TRBV29-1|TRBJ1-2|NA|NA|14
TGCAGCGTTGACGGGCTGAACCTATTGAATGGCTACACCTTC
CSVDGLNLLNGYTF
>TRBV28|TRBJ1-1|few|NA|13
TGTGCCAGCAGTTTCACCAGGGGCACTGAAGCTTTCTTT
CASSFTRGTEAFF
>TRBV2|TRBJ2-3|NA|TRBD2|16
TGTGCCAGCTTCCCCCTTAGCGGGAGGGCCGGGGATACGCAGTATTTT
CASFPLSGRAGDTQYF
>TRBV10-3|TRBJ2-7|NA|TRBD2|18
TGTGCCATCAGTGAGGGGGGTAGCGGGGGGTCTAACTCCCACGAGCAGTACTTC
CAISEGGSGGSNSHEQYF
>TRBV10-3|TRBJ2-7|NA|NA|12
TGTGCCATCAGTGAGTCGAAGATTGAGCAGTACTTC
CAISESKIEQYF
>TRBV14|TRBJ1-4|NA|NA|16
TGTGCCAGCAGCCACTCCGCCGGGACCGACTTCAGAAAACTGTTTTTT
CASSHSAGTDFRKLFF